Shown below are 4 T cell receptor beta chains from a single sample sequenced in a study of a mutant IDH1 vaccine in newly diagnosed glioma. Their specific antigens are unknown. This sample's time point: week 5, during vaccination. Each dose delivered 300 ug of mutant IDH1 20-mer peptide subcutaneously with imiquimod. Some clones are missing from TCRdb's copy, which holds only in-frame ones; the method was immunoSEQ multiplex PCR. The repertoire holds 50,000 to 60,000 clones, with roughly 78% as singletons. The starting material was PBMCs, obtained from a glioma patient whose treatment included an IDH1 peptide vaccine. These receptors came from a man in his fifties with glioma.

The chain joins TRBV20-1 to TRBJ1-1, with D unresolved. The length of the CDR3 is 11 residues. Germline CDR1 reads DFQATT; CDR2 reads SNEGSKA (reference sequence). V lost 5 bases, J lost 6 bases, and 10 bases lay in between. The CDR3 bases are TGCAGTGCTCCGCAGGAGGCTGAAGCTTTCTTT. Translated, it gives CSAPQEAEAFF.

The genes are TRBV9 and TRBJ2-7; D gene uncertain. Between the trimmed V and J ends, which lost 0 bases and 0 bases, there was a span of 10 bases. Germline CDR1 SGDLS, CDR2 YYNGEE. The CDR3 length is 15 residues. DNA for the CDR3: TGTGCCAGCAGCGTAGGGCGAGGAAACTCCTACGAGCAGTACTTC. Translated: CASSVGRGNSYEQYF.

The gene calls are TRBV5-1 and TRBJ2-1; 11 bases are a match to TRBD1. V gave up 4 bases and J gave up 3 bases; unmatched junction bases: 6. The CDR3 length is 16 residues. Germline loops: CDR1 SGHRS, CDR2 YFSETQ. The CDR3 protein is CASSRGQGAFYNEQFF. As DNA, the CDR3 is TGCGCCAGCAGCCGAGGACAGGGGGCATTCTACAATGAGCAGTTCTTC.

The V call is TRBV14, the J call TRBJ2-7; 8 nucleotides align to TRBD1. The germline V gene encodes CDR1 SGHDN and CDR2 FVKESK. The CDR3 spans 15 residues. V lost 3 bases to trimming and J lost 3 bases; unmatched junction nucleotides: 7. CDR3 region: CASSQLGQGHYEQYF. CDR3 in DNA: TGTGCCAGCAGCCAGCTAGGACAGGGCCACTACGAGCAGTACTTC.